The 3 T cell receptor beta chains reported below all come from one sample, sequenced in a study of identical twins. TCRdb reprocessed the 5' RACE reads via MiXCR and lists one record per CDR3 protein. This table has hundreds of thousands of distinct CDR3 sequences, 8.6% appearing once. Separately, the same data were catalogued under a study of yellow fever vaccine responses in identical twins.

The material sequenced was PBMCs. These receptor sequences come from a young woman in good health.

V and J are TRBV6-1 and TRBJ1-2, with TRBD1 matching over 9 bases. Germline V CDR1 and CDR2: MNHNS, SASEGT. This CDR3 is 14 amino acids long. The trim removed 8 bases at V and 7 bases at J, leaving 11 bases unmatched. The CDR3 here is CASSRDRAEAGYTF. CDR3 DNA: TGTGCCAGCTCGCGGGACAGGGCCGAGGCTGGCTACACCTTC.

This clonotype showed up many times. The chain couples TRBV12-3 or TRBV12-4 to TRBJ2-1; 11 bases match TRBD2. J was trimmed by 3 bases and V by 5 bases; bases with no gene match: 6. This CDR3 is 16 amino acids long. CDR3 nucleotides: TGTGCCAGCAGTCCACCGGGACTAGCGGTCTACAATGAGCAGTTCTTC. Its translation: CASSPPGLAVYNEQFF.

The chain links TRBV27 to TRBJ1-5; D is perhaps TRBD1 (5 bases). This CDR3 has 15 amino acids. Deletions cut 0 bases from V and 3 bases from J, with 9 bases between. The V gene's germline CDR1 is MNHEY and CDR2 SMNVEV (reference sequence). CDR3 nucleotide sequence: TGTGCCAGCAGTTTATCCTCGGGGGTCAATCAGCCCCAGCATTTT. This gives the protein CASSLSSGVNQPQHF.